This TCR beta chain emerged from a study of vaccination and CD4 T cells after COVID-19. Treatment in this sample: roughly ten-day PBMC culture with coronavirus spike peptide pools or control peptides (ViraFEST assay). Scientists ran DNA taken from cultured CD4+ T cells through the Oncomine TCR Beta short-read assay for sequencing. A single record per CDR3 protein comes from TCRdb applying MiXCR to the PCR reads. The table has some 16,000 distinct CDR3 sequences, approximately 54% seen once; the top ten hold about 7%. With respect to this clonotype: Antigen specificity is unknown.

The sequence was collected from a human donor who had recovered from COVID-19. The sample comprised CD4+ T cells from blood, cultured in vitro.

This chain's CDR3 is CASRTGMNTEAFF. For the CDR3, the DNA is TGTGCCAGCAGAACAGGGATGAACACTGAAGCTTTCTTT. The J gene is TRBJ1-1, the V gene TRBV5-8, with a tentative D call TRBD1 (6 bases). V was trimmed by 5 bases and J by 0 bases, leaving 8 bases between them. CDR1 is SGHTS and CDR2 is YDEGEE in the germline V gene. The CDR3 runs 13 residues.